This TCR beta chain was sequenced in a study of patients and donors after allogeneic stem cell transplantation. CDR1 and CDR2 from the germline V gene are SQVTM and ANQGSEA. This CDR3 region has 13 residues. V gave up 0 bases and J gave up 4 bases; unmatched junction bases: 2. TCRdb re-called the RT-PCR reads with MiXCR, one entry per CDR3 protein. This sample has under 200,000 distinct CDR3 sequences, with about 29% found just once. V and J are TRBV29-1 and TRBJ2-7; 8 nucleotides line up with TRBD1. Sequenced: blood, either unsorted or a sorted T cell fraction (not recorded which). This TCR was recovered from a human donor who was either an allogeneic HSCT recipient or a stem cell or donor lymphocyte infusion donor (not recorded which). It is not recorded whose cells these are; they may come from a transplant donor. The DNA for the CDR3 is TGCAGCGTTGAAGATGACAGGGGTTACGAGCAGTACTTC. This sequence encodes CSVEDDRGYEQYF.